The rows below give T cell receptor beta chains drawn from one sample of a study of response to subunit inactivated influenza vaccine. MiXCR, applied by TCRdb to the RT-PCR reads, yields one record per CDR3 protein. This table holds under 950,000 distinct CDR3 sequences, about 20% found once. The input for sequencing was PBMCs from blood, taken 4 to 6 days after vaccination. The receptor source for this set is a man aged 50 to 59 who received an inactivated influenza vaccine. Both conserved end residues are trimmed from each CDR3.

v_call | cdr3_aa
TRBV20-1 | SAPGAPLSYGYT
TRBV20-1 | SALRDPTSYEQY
TRBV12-3/TRBV12-4 | ASSTDRDTEAF
TRBV7-2 | ASSPQTGGNEELF
TRBV5-1 | ASSLGPRTNTGELF
TRBV12-3/TRBV12-4 | ASTSSGEDTQY
TRBV3-1 | ASSSLRQGQSYNEQF
TRBV14 | ASSQNGMNTEAF
TRBV6-2/TRBV6-3 | ASSPLRTGASYGYT
TRBV3-1 | ASRRRIAGGDNEQF
TRBV20-1 | SARVATAYNEQF
TRBV15 | ATSRDPGGVDEQY
TRBV27 | ASSLGPWGHQPQH
TRBV20-1 | SAISLSSYNEQF
TRBV24-1 | ATSDPGTGTMEQY
TRBV5-1 | ASSPEAGVQETQY
TRBV5-1 | ASSLVAGFNEKLF
TRBV6-5 | ASSYKTSGSGNEQF
TRBV6-1 | ASSLDLASLNEQF
TRBV4-2 | ASSQDWAGGSSLETQY
TRBV7-6 | ASSSAGGFTNTQY
TRBV11-2 | ASSPGQSSGNTIY
TRBV14 | ASSQRTAQF
TRBV29-1 | SVGTGGLTGELF
TRBV20-1 | SARAGGVYNEQF
TRBV20-1 | SADQSANTEAF
TRBV12-3/TRBV12-4 | ASSPGVWYTQY
TRBV12-3/TRBV12-4 | ASTTAGGPGIQY
TRBV20-1 | SASRGHTGDQPQH
TRBV5-1 | ASSLAGGSTDTQY
TRBV14 | ASSHPGSSEQY
TRBV7-9 | ASSLGTGGIAPLH
TRBV20-1 | SALGNTEAF
TRBV12-3/TRBV12-4 | ASRQGGTSYEQY
TRBV20-1 | SAPRGRQY
TRBV28 | ATRTGDISPLH
TRBV25-1 | ASSDSGTAGELF
TRBV12-3/TRBV12-4 | ASSADWGGNQPQH
TRBV9 | ASSVGLAEVMNEQF
TRBV6-5 | ASSYRASGFGGDEQF
TRBV5-1 | ASSPGSRFYEQY
TRBV4-3 | ASSQDARDHYGYT
TRBV6-5 | ASSLLGTSGNYEQY
TRBV7-9 | ASSSGDRVFEKLF
TRBV12-3/TRBV12-4 | ASSPGGTVYNEQF
TRBV6-1 | AVGGTSGNTGELF
TRBV20-1 | SARVPRQKVTEAF
TRBV10-1 | ASSERDWGRSSYEQY
TRBV10-3 | AIPNAANTGELF